The following is a T cell receptor beta chain sequence with its context. Its antigen remains undetermined. No base quality information exists; no much larger clone differs at one position. The collaborating institutions used their own protocols to collect whole blood in K2EDTA tubes. For TCRbeta analysis, collaborator samples were shipped as frozen whole blood, as isolated PBMCs, or as DNA extracted from either sample type. The immunoSEQ Assay, a bias-controlled multiplex PCR, was used to amplify TCRbeta CDR3 regions from genomic DNA. In the paper's pipeline: Within the assay, amplification of reference gene primers was used to estimate how many nucleated cells each sample contained. Sequence reads were collapsed and filtered to measure the absolute abundance of every unique TCRbeta CDR3 rearrangement. For each sample, productive Simpson clonality was calculated as the square root of Simpson's diversity index over productive rearrangements. Drawn from immuneACCESS, this table holds only the in-frame rearrangements with V and J called that TCRdb kept. Clones are partly lost; checked studies trace under half to an unresolved V gene and leave the rest unexplained. That table furnishes V, J and clone size, whereas the DNA furnished D and trimming. This sample is represented by around 150,000 clones; roughly 76% of them were singletons. The ten largest clonotypes hold roughly 8.9% of the sample.

The CDR3 runs 15 amino acids, cysteine and phenylalanine included. Just CDR3 DNA is preserved here, 45 bases in frame from base 1. CDR1 and CDR2 were assigned from the germline V gene as SGDLS and YYNGEE. The junction shows trimming of 0 bases on V and 0 bases on J, and the gene matches do not reach 1 base of it. The data stem from a study of blood T cell repertoires in COVID-19 (dated by TCRdb to about 2020). As for the study more broadly: The collaborator samples originated in the United States, Italy and Spain and spanned the acute and convalescent phases of COVID-19. A freely available public database, intended as a resource for researchers studying the immune response to SARS-CoV-2, is where the repertoires were released. The samples were drawn from the first 160 participants of the ongoing ImmuneRACE study and from 950 to 1,500 subjects provided by 6 global collaborators. A de-identified subject ID, COVID-19 status, age in years and sex were almost always included in the sample metadata. The prospective study material was composed of cDNA or gDNA derived from T cells, B-cell-depleted T cells, or PBMCs. Where available, HLA class I and class II types were taken from metadata supplied by the sample provider and were not determined by assay-based typing. Deeply sampled blood TCRbeta repertoires from subjects exposed to, actively infected with, or recovered from COVID-19 were included in the dataset. General study outcomes and caveats: The amount of clinical and demographic metadata varied by source and participant and was provided uncurated.

The source of this sequence is a woman in her 50s with active or convalescent COVID-19. The chain couples TRBV9 to TRBJ2-3, and 7 junctional nucleotides match TRBD2. The specimen sequenced was peripheral blood. The sequenced DNA: TGTGCCAGCAGCGTAGGAGCGGGGAGCACAGATACGCAGTATTTT. Its amino acids are CASSVGAGSTDTQYF.